This TCR beta chain came from a study of shared clonotypes between healthy human individuals. Study findings and constraints: Relative to memory subsets, naive subsets generally showed larger estimated richness. Sharing across four donors was highest in naive CD4 (around 5%) and lowest in memory CD8 (0.4%). The authors sampled blood alone, and tissue repertoires likely differ.

This clone was counted once. Its antigen is undetermined. Investigators spread the genomic DNA of each subset evenly over several immunoSEQ plates. This table comes from immunoSEQ multiplex PCR, and its TCRdb copy is limited to in-frame clones, with some not included. Among 2 million to 3 million clones listed, approximately 90% were seen once. Specimen: naive CD4+ T cells sorted from blood. As to subset: CD45RA+ positively selected. The TCR originated in a man aged 18 to 29 in good health.

CDR3 sequence reads: CASFATGGTGELFF. CDR3 coding DNA: TGTGCCAGCTTCGCTACTGGCGGCACCGGGGAGCTGTTTTTT. The J gene is TRBJ2-2, the V gene TRBV18; no clear D gene. This CDR3 is built from 14 residues. The V gene lost 7 bases and the J gene lost 4 bases, with 13 bases spanning the gap. Germline CDR1 KGHSH, CDR2 LQKENI. Variable domain in full (rest from reference TRBV18 and TRBJ2-2): NAGVMQNPRHLVRRRGQEARLRCSPMKGHSHVYWYRQLPEEGLKFMVYLQKENIIDESGMPKERFSAEFPKEGPSILRIQQVVRGDSAAYFCASFATGGTGELFFGEGSRLTVL.